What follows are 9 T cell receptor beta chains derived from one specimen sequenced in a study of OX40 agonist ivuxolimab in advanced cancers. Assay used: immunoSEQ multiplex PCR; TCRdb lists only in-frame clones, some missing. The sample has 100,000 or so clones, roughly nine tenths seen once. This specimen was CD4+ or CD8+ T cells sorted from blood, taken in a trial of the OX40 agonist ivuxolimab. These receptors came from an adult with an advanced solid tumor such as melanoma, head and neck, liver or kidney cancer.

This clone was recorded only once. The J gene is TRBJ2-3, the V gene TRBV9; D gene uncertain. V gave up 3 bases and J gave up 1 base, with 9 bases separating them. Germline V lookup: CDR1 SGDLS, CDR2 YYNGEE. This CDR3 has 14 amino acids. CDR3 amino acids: CASSGSHGTDTQYF. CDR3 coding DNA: TGTGCCAGCAGCGGGAGTCATGGCACAGATACGCAGTATTTT.

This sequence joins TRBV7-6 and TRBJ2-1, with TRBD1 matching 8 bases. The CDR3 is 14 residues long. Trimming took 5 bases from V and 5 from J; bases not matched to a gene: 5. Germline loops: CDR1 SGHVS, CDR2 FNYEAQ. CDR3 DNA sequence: TGTGCCAGCAGCCAGGGACAGGTAAACAATGAGCAGTTCTTC. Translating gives CASSQGQVNNEQFF. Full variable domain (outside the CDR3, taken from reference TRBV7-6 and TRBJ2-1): GAGVSQSPRYKVTKRGQDVALRCDPISGHVSLYWYRQALGQGPEFLTYFNYEAQQDKSGLPNDRFSAERPEGSISTLTIQRTEQRDSAMYRCASSQGQVNNEQFFGPGTRLTVL.

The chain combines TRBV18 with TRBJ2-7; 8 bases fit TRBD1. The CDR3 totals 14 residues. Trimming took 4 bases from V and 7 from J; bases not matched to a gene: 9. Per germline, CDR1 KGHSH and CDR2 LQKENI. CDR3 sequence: CASSQRQGSEEQYF. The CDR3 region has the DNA TGTGCCAGCTCACAGAGACAGGGGTCGGAAGAGCAGTACTTC.

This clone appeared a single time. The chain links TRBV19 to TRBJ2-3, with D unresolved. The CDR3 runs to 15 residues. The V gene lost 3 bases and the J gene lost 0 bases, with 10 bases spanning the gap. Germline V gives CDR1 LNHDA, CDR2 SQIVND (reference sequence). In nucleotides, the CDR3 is TGTGCCAGTAGTATTGCCAAATCTAGCACAGATACGCAGTATTTT. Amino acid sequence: CASSIAKSSTDTQYF.

The CDR3 sequence is CASSFWRDSDTQYF. CDR3 sequence (DNA): TGTGCCAGCAGTTTCTGGCGGGATTCAGATACGCAGTATTTT. The chain uses TRBV27 and TRBJ2-3; D perhaps matches TRBD2 (6 bases). Between the trimmed V and J ends, which lost 3 bases and 4 bases, there was a span of 11 bases. This CDR3 spans 14 amino acids. The germline V gene has CDR1 MNHEY and CDR2 SMNVEV (reference sequence).

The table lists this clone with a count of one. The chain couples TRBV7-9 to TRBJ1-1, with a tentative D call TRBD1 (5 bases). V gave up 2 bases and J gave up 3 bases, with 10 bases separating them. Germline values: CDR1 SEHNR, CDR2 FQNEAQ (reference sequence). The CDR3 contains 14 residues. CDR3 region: CASSLFRVDTEAFF. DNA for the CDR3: TGTGCCAGCAGCTTATTCAGGGTTGACACTGAAGCTTTCTTT. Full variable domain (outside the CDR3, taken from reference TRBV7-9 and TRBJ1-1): DTGVSQNPRHKITKRGQNVTFRCDPISEHNRLYWYRQTLGQGPEFLTYFQNEAQLEKSRLLSDRFSAERPKGSFSTLEIQRTEQGDSAMYLCASSLFRVDTEAFFGQGTRLTVV.

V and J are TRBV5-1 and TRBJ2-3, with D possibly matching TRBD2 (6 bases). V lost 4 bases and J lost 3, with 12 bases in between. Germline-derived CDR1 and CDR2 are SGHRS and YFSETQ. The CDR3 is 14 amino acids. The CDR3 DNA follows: TGCGCCAGCAGCCTAAGACTAGTAACAGATACGCAGTATTTT. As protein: CASSLRLVTDTQYF.

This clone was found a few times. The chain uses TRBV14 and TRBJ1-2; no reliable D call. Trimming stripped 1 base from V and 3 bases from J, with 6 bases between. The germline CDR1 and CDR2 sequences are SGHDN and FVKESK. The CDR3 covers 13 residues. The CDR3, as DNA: TGTGCCAGCAGCCAAGTTGCGGACTATGGCTACACCTTC. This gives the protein CASSQVADYGYTF.

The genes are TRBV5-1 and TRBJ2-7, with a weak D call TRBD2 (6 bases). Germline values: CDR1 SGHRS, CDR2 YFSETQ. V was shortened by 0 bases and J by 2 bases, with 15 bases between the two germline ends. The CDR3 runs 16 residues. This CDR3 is CASSLGPTGGTYEQYF. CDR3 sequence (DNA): TGCGCCAGCAGCTTGGGACCTACGGGCGGGACCTACGAGCAGTACTTC.